Listed below are T cell receptor beta chains from one sample, sequenced in a study of blood T cell repertoires in COVID-19. The table came from immunoSEQ multiplex PCR; TCRdb's copy has only in-frame clones and leaves some out. The data hold about 210,000 clones, with approximately 90% observed a single time. The sequencing sample was made of PBMCs or T cells enriched from blood (not recorded which). The receptors come from a woman in her thirties or forties with acute COVID-19. CDR3s include the opening cysteine and the closing phenylalanine or tryptophan. D genes are given only for firm matches.

V	length	J	D	DNA	CDR3
TRBV5-1	16	TRBJ1-6	TRBD1	TGCGCCAGCGGAATGGAACAGGGGGCCCCAAATTCACCCCTCCACTTT	CASGMEQGAPNSPLHF
TRBV6-5	13	TRBJ2-1	TRBD2	TGTGCCAGCAGTTACTCATCTAGCGGGATACCGGTCTTC	CASSYSSSGIPVF
TRBV20-1	15	TRBJ2-6	.	TGCAGTGCTAGTAACAGGGCCTCTGGGGCCAACGTCCTGACTTTC	CSASNRASGANVLTF
TRBV29-1	13	TRBJ2-3	TRBD2	TGCAGCGTTGGCGGGGGGTTGACAGATACGCAGTATTTT	CSVGGGLTDTQYF
TRBV7-8	12	TRBJ1-1	TRBD1	TGTGCCAGCAGCCGGACAGGGGAAAAAGCTTTCTTT	CASSRTGEKAFF
TRBV2	14	TRBJ1-1	.	TGTGCCAGCAGTGCTGGTGGCTCGGGCACTGAAGCTTTCTTT	CASSAGGSGTEAFF
TRBV11-3	13	TRBJ2-3	.	TGTGCCAGCAGCTTAGTAGCGGCAGATACGCAGTATTTT	CASSLVAADTQYF
TRBV5-1	15	TRBJ1-3	.	TGCGCCAGCAGCCCAAACGGACTTGCCGGAAACACCATATATTTT	CASSPNGLAGNTIYF
TRBV7-2	16	TRBJ1-2	.	TGTGCCAGCAGCTTAGACCGGGTGGGTGCCCACTATGGCTACACCTTC	CASSLDRVGAHYGYTF
TRBV5-6	14	TRBJ1-4	.	TGTGCCAGCAGCAGGCAGGGCTCTAATGAAAAACTGTTTTTT	CASSRQGSNEKLFF
TRBV6-5	14	TRBJ2-5	.	TGTGCCAGCAGGAACCCAGGGGGGACCTCGACCCAGTACTTC	CASRNPGGTSTQYF